Listed here are 10 T cell receptor beta chains from one sample, sequenced in a study of T cells after yellow fever vaccination. A single record per CDR3 protein comes from TCRdb applying MiXCR to the 5' RACE reads. The sample consists of hundreds of thousands of distinct CDR3 sequences, about 12% of them appearing once. Sequences were derived from PBMCs, sampled on the day of the yellow fever booster vaccination. All receptors come from a man under 40 who received the YFV17D yellow fever vaccine.

This chain links TRBV7-2 with TRBJ2-3; D gene uncertain. V lost 2 bases to trimming and J lost 3 bases, with 6 bases between them. The germline V gene has CDR1 SGHTA and CDR2 FQGNSA. The CDR3 sequence is 13 residues long. The CDR3 nucleotides are TGTGCCAGCAGCTTACCTGTTACAGATACGCAGTATTTT. The encoded protein is CASSLPVTDTQYF.

This clonotype was detected only a few times. The genes are TRBV6-5 and TRBJ1-2, with D perhaps matching TRBD1 (5 bases). The CDR3 runs to 14 residues. With 3 bases removed from V and 4 bases from J, the gap between germline ends came to 12 bases. The germline V gene encodes CDR1 MNHEY and CDR2 SVGAGI. The CDR3, as DNA: TGTGCCAGCAGTTATAGGGCAGGGACCTATGGCTACACCTTC. Protein sequence: CASSYRAGTYGYTF.

In its sample, this clonotype was seen a few times. The rearrangement links TRBV9 to TRBJ2-7; D remains ambiguous. Germline CDR1 is SGDLS and CDR2 is YYNGEE. Trimming removed 3 bases from V and 7 bases from J, with 11 bases in between. There are 12 residues in the CDR3. The CDR3 DNA is TGTGCCAGCAGCGGTATGGATAGGGAGCAGTACTTC. It encodes CASSGMDREQYF.

The chain employs TRBV20-1 and TRBJ1-2, with a weak D call TRBD1 (6 bases). Trimming removed 1 base from V and 4 bases from J, with 13 bases in between. The germline V gene has CDR1 DFQATT and CDR2 SNEGSKA (reference sequence). This CDR3 spans 14 amino acids. CDR3 in DNA: TGCAGTGCTAGAGGACCCCCGGGGGCCTATGGCTACACCTTC. It translates to CSARGPPGAYGYTF.

This clonotype was detected once. A read error may produce the germline difference seen at one junction end. This chain joins TRBV7-2 and TRBJ1-5, with D possibly matching TRBD1 (6 bases). Germline CDR1 is SGHTA and CDR2 is FQGNSA. The CDR3 runs 15 residues. In DNA, the CDR3 is TGTGCCAGCAGCCTACAGGGATTCAGCAATCAGCCCCGGCATTTT. Protein product: CASSLQGFSNQPRHF.

This rearrangement joins TRBV6-2 or TRBV6-3 to TRBJ2-7; 11 bases line up with TRBD2. The CDR3 is 16 residues long. V gave up 0 bases and J gave up 2 bases; unmatched junction bases: 3. Germline loops: CDR1 MNHEY, CDR2 SVGEGT. For the CDR3, the DNA is TGTGCCAGCAGTTACTCCGGGACTAGCGGCCCCTACGAGCAGTACTTC. Protein product: CASSYSGTSGPYEQYF.

This clonotype appeared a few times. The CDR3 DNA follows: TGCGCCAGCAGCATCCCCGGGACAGGGGCCACAGATACGCAGTATTTT. Its protein product is CASSIPGTGATDTQYF. J is TRBJ2-3 and V is TRBV5-1, with 10 positions matching TRBD1. The CDR3 sequence is 16 residues long. The germline V gene encodes CDR1 SGHRS and CDR2 YFSETQ. The ends lost 4 bases at V and 2 bases at J; junction bases unmatched: 7. The complete variable domain, with remaining parts taken from reference TRBV5-1 and TRBJ2-3, reads KAGVTQTPRYLIKTRGQQVTLSCSPISGHRSVSWYQQTPGQGLQFLFEYFSETQRNKGNFPGRFSGRQFSNSRSEMNVSTLELGDSALYLCASSIPGTGATDTQYFGPGTRLTVL.

The chain joins TRBV7-2 to TRBJ2-1; D remains ambiguous. The CDR3 runs 16 residues. Germline CDR1 and CDR2: SGHTA and FQGNSA. V was shortened by 6 bases and J by 0 bases, with 15 bases between the two germline ends. Here the CDR3 reads CASRPPRRSSYNEQFF. The CDR3 nucleotides read TGTGCCAGCAGACCGCCCCGACGGAGCTCCTACAATGAGCAGTTCTTC.

This clonotype was picked up a small number of times. The CDR3 reads CATSPDWSYEQYF. CDR3 nucleotides: TGTGCCACCAGCCCGGACTGGTCCTACGAGCAGTACTTC. V gene TRBV15 combines with J gene TRBJ2-7; perhaps TRBD2 as D (5 bases). Germline CDR1 and CDR2: LNHNV and YYDKDF (reference sequence). V lost 5 bases to trimming and J lost 1 base, with 9 bases between them. The CDR3 runs to 13 residues.

This clonotype was detected a few times. The gene calls are TRBV27 and TRBJ2-1, with 7 positions matching TRBD2. CDR1 MNHEY and CDR2 SMNVEV come from the germline V gene (reference sequence). V shed 5 bases and J 2 bases; nucleotides not matched to a gene: 12. The CDR3 totals 17 residues. CDR3 coding DNA: TGTGCCAGCAGTATCTACCCCGGACTAGGAACCTACAATGAGCAGTTCTTC. This encodes CASSIYPGLGTYNEQFF.